The 3 T cell receptor beta chains listed next were all sequenced from one sample in a study of persistence of HIV-infected CD4 T cells. Antigens of these TCRs are unknown. Anti-CD3/anti-CD28 beads served as a nonspecific positive control stimulus. CD4+ T cells upregulating both CD40 ligand and CD69 were sorted as responding cells. The immunoSEQ assay was version 4, run in survey mode. TCRdb keeps only in-frame clones here, not all; method: immunoSEQ multiplex PCR. The sample lists roughly 48,000 clones; roughly 90% were seen once. Here the sequenced sample was CD4+ T cells sorted from PBMCs after approximately 19-hour stimulation, taken from a patient who received antiretroviral therapy. Every receptor here comes from an adult woman with HIV who was CMV-seropositive.

The chain links TRBV18 to TRBJ1-2; a weak D match, TRBD1 (5 bases). Germline lookup yields CDR1 KGHSH and CDR2 LQKENI. This CDR3 has 13 residues. Trimming pared 3 bases from V and 8 bases from J, leaving 13 bases between. CDR3 nucleotides: TGTGCCAGCTCACCCTCGGGGGGAAACGGCTACACCTTC. The encoded protein is CASSPSGGNGYTF.

The chain joins TRBV5-6 to TRBJ1-5; D not certain. The V gene's germline CDR1 is SGHDT and CDR2 YYEEEE. The CDR3 runs 14 residues. V gave up 0 bases and J gave up 3 bases, with 7 bases separating them. CDR3 DNA: TGTGCCAGCAGCTTGGAGGGAATCAATCAGCCCCAGCATTTT. This codes for CASSLEGINQPQHF.

The chain joins TRBV23-1 to TRBJ1-2, with D possibly TRBD1 on 5 matching bases. TRBV23-1 is labeled an ORF, and its function is uncertain. Trimming cost V 4 bases and J 2 bases, with 20 bases left between them. The CDR3 consists of 17 residues. The CDR3: CASSRRRGGRPNYGYTF. As DNA, the CDR3 is TGCGCCAGCAGTCGCCGGCGGGGGGGACGGCCCAACTATGGCTACACCTTC.